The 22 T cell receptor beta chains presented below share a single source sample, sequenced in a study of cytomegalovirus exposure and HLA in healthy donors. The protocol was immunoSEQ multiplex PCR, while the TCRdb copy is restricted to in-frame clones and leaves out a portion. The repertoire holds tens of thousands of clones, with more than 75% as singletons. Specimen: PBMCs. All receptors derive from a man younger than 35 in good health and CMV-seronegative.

The CDR3 loop reads CASSHYLSYEQYF. The CDR3 region has the DNA TGTGCCAGCAGTCACTACCTTTCTTACGAGCAGTACTTC. The chain carries TRBV28 and TRBJ2-7; D remains ambiguous. In germline, CDR1 is MDHEN, CDR2 SYDVKM. Trimming removed 5 bases from V and 4 bases from J, with 12 bases in between. This CDR3 spans 13 amino acids. Supplemented by reference TRBV28 and TRBJ2-7, the full variable domain reads DVKVTQSSRYLVKRTGEKVFLECVQDMDHENMFWYRQDPGLGLRLIYFSYDVKMKEKGDIPEGYSVSREKKERFSLILESASTNQTSMYLCASSHYLSYEQYFGPGTRLTVT.

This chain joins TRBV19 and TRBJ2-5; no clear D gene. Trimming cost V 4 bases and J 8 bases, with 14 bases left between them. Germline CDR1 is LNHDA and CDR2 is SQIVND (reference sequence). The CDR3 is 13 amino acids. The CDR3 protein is CASSTSRLYTQYF. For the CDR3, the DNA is TGTGCCAGTAGTACGTCTAGGTTGTACACCCAGTACTTC.

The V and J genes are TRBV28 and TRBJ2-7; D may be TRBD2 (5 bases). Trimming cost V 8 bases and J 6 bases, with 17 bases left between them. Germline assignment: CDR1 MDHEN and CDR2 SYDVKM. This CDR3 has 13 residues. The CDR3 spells CASLTGELCEQYF. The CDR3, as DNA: TGTGCCAGCTTGACCGGGGAACTCTGCGAGCAGTACTTC.

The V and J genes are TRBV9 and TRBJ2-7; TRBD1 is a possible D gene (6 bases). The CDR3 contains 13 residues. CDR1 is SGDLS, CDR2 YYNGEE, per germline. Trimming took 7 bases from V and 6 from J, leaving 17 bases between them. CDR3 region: CASARDTTSEQYF. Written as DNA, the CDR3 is TGTGCCAGCGCCCGGGACACGACCAGCGAGCAGTACTTC.

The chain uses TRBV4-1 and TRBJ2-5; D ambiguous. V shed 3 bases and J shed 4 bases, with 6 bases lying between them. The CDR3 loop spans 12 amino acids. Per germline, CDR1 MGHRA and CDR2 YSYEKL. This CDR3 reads CASSQAGETQYF. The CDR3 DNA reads TGCGCCAGCAGCCAGGCAGGAGAGACCCAGTACTTC.

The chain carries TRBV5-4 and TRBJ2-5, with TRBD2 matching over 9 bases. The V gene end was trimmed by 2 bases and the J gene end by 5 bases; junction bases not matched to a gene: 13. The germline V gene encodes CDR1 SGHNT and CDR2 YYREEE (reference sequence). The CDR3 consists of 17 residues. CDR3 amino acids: CASSLGGRVAGVETQYF. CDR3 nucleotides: TGTGCCAGCAGCTTAGGGGGGAGGGTAGCGGGAGTGGAGACCCAGTACTTC.

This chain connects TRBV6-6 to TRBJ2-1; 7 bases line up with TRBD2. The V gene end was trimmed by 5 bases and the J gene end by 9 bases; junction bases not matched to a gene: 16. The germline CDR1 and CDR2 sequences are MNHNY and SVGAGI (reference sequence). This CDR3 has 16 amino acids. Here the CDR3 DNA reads TGTGCCAGCAGTATTACCGGGACTACTCTTTTCGGTGAGCAGTTCTTC. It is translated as CASSITGTTLFGEQFF.

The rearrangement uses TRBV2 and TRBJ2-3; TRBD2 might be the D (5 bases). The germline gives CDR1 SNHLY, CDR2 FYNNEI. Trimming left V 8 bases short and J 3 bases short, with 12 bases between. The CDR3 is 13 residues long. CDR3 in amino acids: CASQTRGTDTQYF. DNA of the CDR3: TGTGCCAGCCAGACTCGGGGTACAGATACGCAGTATTTT.

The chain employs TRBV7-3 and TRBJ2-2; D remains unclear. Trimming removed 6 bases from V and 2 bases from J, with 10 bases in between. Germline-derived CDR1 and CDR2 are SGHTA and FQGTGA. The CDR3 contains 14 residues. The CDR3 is CASSARLNTGELFF. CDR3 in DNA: TGTGCCAGCAGTGCCCGACTTAACACCGGGGAGCTGTTTTTT. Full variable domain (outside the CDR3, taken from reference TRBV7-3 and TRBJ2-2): GAGVSQTPSNKVTEKGKYVELRCDPISGHTALYWYRQSLGQGPEFLIYFQGTGAADDSGLPNDRFFAVRPEGSVSTLKIQRTERGDSAVYLCASSARLNTGELFFGEGSRLTVL.

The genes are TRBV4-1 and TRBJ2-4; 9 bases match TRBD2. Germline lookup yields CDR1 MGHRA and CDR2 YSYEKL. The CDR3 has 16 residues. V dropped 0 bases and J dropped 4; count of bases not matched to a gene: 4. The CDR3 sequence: CASSQELAGHKNIQYF. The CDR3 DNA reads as TGCGCCAGCAGCCAAGAGCTAGCGGGACATAAAAACATTCAGTACTTC.

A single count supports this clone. The CDR3 coding sequence is TGTGCCAGCAGCACGGGAGGCCAGAACTACGAGCAGTACTTC. As protein: CASSTGGQNYEQYF. V usage is TRBV6-5 and J usage is TRBJ2-7, with 7 bases aligning to TRBD2. The V gene's germline CDR1 is MNHEY and CDR2 SVGAGI. With V trimmed by 6 bases and J by 3 bases, 8 bases remained unmatched. The CDR3 has 14 amino acids.

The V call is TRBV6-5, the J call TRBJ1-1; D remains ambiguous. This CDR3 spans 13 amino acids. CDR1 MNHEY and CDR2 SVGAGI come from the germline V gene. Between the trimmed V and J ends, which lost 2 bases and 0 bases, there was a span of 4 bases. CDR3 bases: TGTGCCAGCAGTTACGAGTTGAACACTGAAGCTTTCTTT. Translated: CASSYELNTEAFF.

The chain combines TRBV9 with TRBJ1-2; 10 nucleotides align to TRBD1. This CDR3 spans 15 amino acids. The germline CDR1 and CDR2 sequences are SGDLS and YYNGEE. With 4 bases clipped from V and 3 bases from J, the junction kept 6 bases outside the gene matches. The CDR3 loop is CASSPLTGGDYGYTF. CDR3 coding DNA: TGTGCCAGCAGCCCATTGACAGGGGGCGACTATGGCTACACCTTC.

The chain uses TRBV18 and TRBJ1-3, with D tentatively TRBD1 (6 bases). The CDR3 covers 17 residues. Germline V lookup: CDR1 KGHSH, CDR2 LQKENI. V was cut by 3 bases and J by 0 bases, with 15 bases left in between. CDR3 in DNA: TGTGCCAGCTCACCCTCAACCGGGACATACTCTGGAAACACCATATATTTT. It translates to CASSPSTGTYSGNTIYF.

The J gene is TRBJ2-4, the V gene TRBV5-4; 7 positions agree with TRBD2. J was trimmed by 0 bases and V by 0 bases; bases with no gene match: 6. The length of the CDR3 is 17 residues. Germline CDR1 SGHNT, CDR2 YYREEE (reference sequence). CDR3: CASSLVGGSGAKNIQYF. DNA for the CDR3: TGTGCCAGCAGCTTGGTTGGCGGGAGCGGAGCCAAAAACATTCAGTACTTC.

Here the CDR3 reads CATSRVYTDTQYF. CDR3 in DNA: TGTGCCACCAGCAGAGTCTACACAGATACGCAGTATTTT. The chain is built from TRBV15 and TRBJ2-3; D is ambiguous. The V end lost 1 base, the J end lost 2 bases, and 4 bases lay between the germline ends. Germline assignment: CDR1 LNHNV and CDR2 YYDKDF (reference sequence). The CDR3 sequence is 13 residues long. The whole variable domain, remainder taken from reference TRBV15 and TRBJ2-3, is DAMVIQNPRYQVTQFGKPVTLSCSQTLNHNVMYWYQQKSSQAPKLLFHYYDKDFNNEADTPDNFQSRRPNTSFCFLDIRSPGLGDTAMYLCATSRVYTDTQYFGPGTRLTVL.

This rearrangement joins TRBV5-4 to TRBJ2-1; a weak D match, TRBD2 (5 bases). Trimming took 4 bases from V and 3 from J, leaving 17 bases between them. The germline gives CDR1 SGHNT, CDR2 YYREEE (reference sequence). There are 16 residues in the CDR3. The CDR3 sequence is CASSPLEWENYNEQFF. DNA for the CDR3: TGTGCCAGCAGCCCCCTGGAGTGGGAGAACTACAATGAGCAGTTCTTC.

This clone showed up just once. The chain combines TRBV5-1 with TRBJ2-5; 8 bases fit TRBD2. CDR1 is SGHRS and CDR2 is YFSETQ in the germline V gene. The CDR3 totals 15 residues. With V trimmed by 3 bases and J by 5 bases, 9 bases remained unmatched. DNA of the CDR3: TGCGCCAGCAGCTCTACCGGGACTAGTGCGGAGACCCAGTACTTC. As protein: CASSSTGTSAETQYF.

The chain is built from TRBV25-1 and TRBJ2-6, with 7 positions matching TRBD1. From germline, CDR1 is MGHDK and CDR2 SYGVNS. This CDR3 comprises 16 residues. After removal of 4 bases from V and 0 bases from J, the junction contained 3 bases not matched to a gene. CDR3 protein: CASSGDRSSGANVLTF. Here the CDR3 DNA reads TGTGCCAGCAGTGGGGACAGAAGCTCTGGGGCCAACGTCCTGACTTTC. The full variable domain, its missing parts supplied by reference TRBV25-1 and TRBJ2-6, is EADIYQTPRYLVIGTGKKITLECSQTMGHDKMYWYQQDPGMELHLIHYSYGVNSTEKGDLSSESTVSRIRTEHFPLTLESARPSHTSQYLCASSGDRSSGANVLTFGAGSRLTVL.

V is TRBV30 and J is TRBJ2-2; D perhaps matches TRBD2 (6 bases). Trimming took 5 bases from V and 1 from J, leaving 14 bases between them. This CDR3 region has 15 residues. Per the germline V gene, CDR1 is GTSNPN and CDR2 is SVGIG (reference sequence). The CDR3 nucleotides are TGTGCCTGGTCTCGCCGGGGGAGGAACACCGGGGAGCTGTTTTTT. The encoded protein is CAWSRRGRNTGELFF.

CDR3 loop: CSVETSGRAGGELFF. The CDR3 DNA follows: TGCAGCGTTGAAACTAGCGGGAGGGCCGGCGGGGAGCTGTTTTTT. The rearrangement links TRBV29-1 to TRBJ2-2; 13 nucleotides align to TRBD2. Per germline, CDR1 SQVTM and CDR2 ANQGSEA. The CDR3 loop spans 15 amino acids. Germline trimming cut 2 bases from V and 7 bases from J; bases unmatched to any gene: 4.

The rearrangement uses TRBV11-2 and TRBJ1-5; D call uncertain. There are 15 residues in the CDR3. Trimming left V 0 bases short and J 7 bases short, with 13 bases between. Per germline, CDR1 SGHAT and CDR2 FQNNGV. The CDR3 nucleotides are TGTGCCAGCAGCTTAGAGTACGGGGAGGAACAGCCCCAGCATTTT. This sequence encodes CASSLEYGEEQPQHF.